These 17 T cell receptor beta chains were all obtained from the same sample, sequenced in a study of T cell responses to AZD1222 COVID-19 vaccine. Sequenced by immunoSEQ multiplex PCR; TCRdb stores in-frame clones only, minus some. The sample has more than 110,000 clones, more than 85% seen once. The source was peripheral blood, collected 28 days after the second AZD1222 dose. The source is an adult who received the AZD1222 COVID-19 vaccine.

The rearrangement uses TRBV19 and TRBJ1-1, with D hard to call. This CDR3 contains 15 residues. In germline, CDR1 is LNHDA, CDR2 SQIVND (reference sequence). With 3 bases removed from V and 5 bases from J, the gap between germline ends came to 16 bases. In DNA, the CDR3 is TGTGCCAGTAGTATTCGAGGTTGGGGAATAACTGAAGCTTTCTTT. This codes for CASSIRGWGITEAFF.

The rearrangement links TRBV5-1 to TRBJ2-2; 9 positions match TRBD1. V dropped 4 bases and J dropped 6; count of bases not matched to a gene: 7. This CDR3 has 15 amino acids. Looked up from germline, CDR1 is SGHRS and CDR2 is YFSETQ. The CDR3 region has the DNA TGCGCCAGCAGCGGGGGACAGGGAGTGGCCGGGGAGCTGTTTTTT. Protein product: CASSGGQGVAGELFF.

The V and J genes are TRBV18 and TRBJ1-2, with D perhaps TRBD1 (6 bases). Trimming removed 2 bases at V and 4 bases at J, with 14 bases between. CDR3 length equals 15 residues. Germline V gene lookup returns CDR1 KGHSH and CDR2 LQKENI. The CDR3 sequence is CASSPEMDSPYGYTF. The CDR3 coding sequence is TGTGCCAGCTCACCAGAAATGGACAGCCCCTATGGCTACACCTTC.

This rearrangement joins TRBV10-3 to TRBJ2-1; TRBD2 might be the D (6 bases). CDR3 size: 13 residues. The germline V and J ends were trimmed by 4 bases and 5 bases, with 9 bases remaining between them. Germline CDR1 ENHRY, CDR2 SYGVKD. The CDR3 bases are TGTGCCATCAGTGGGGGGGTTAACAATGAGCAGTTCTTC. Its translation is CAISGGVNNEQFF.

This chain joins TRBV19 and TRBJ1-1, with TRBD1 as a possible D gene (5 bases). Per the germline V gene, CDR1 is LNHDA and CDR2 is SQIVND (reference sequence). The CDR3 length is 12 residues. Trimming stripped 5 bases from V and 10 bases from J, with 14 bases between. CDR3: CASSVPGGGAFF. In DNA, the CDR3 is TGTGCCAGTAGTGTACCAGGCGGGGGAGCTTTCTTT. The full variable domain, with the rest looked up from reference TRBV19 and TRBJ1-1, is DGGITQSPKYLFRKEGQNVTLSCEQNLNHDAMYWYRQDPGQGLRLIYYSQIVNDFQKGDIAEGYSVSREKKESFPLTVTSAQKNPTAFYLCASSVPGGGAFFGQGTRLTVV.

The genes are TRBV19 and TRBJ1-4, with 9 bases that match TRBD1. The CDR3 totals 15 residues. The trim removed 4 bases at V and 5 bases at J, leaving 5 bases unmatched. Germline V lookup: CDR1 LNHDA, CDR2 SQIVND (reference sequence). The CDR3 protein is CASSTLGTGNEKLFF. The CDR3 region has the DNA TGTGCCAGTAGTACGCTCGGGACAGGGAATGAAAAACTGTTTTTT.

The V call is TRBV7-8, the J call TRBJ2-7; 9 bases agree with TRBD1. Trimming cost V 4 bases and J 6 bases; bases outside gene matches: 7. Germline V lookup: CDR1 SGHVS, CDR2 FQNEAQ. The CDR3 totals 14 residues. The CDR3 loop is CASSSDRGVGEQYF. CDR3 coding DNA: TGTGCCAGCAGCTCCGACAGGGGGGTGGGCGAGCAGTACTTC.

This chain uses TRBV14 with TRBJ2-1, with D possibly being TRBD1 or TRBD2 (5 bases each). V lost 4 bases and J 0 bases, leaving 7 bases between the germline ends. There are 14 residues in the CDR3. The germline V gene has CDR1 SGHDN and CDR2 FVKESK. For the CDR3, the DNA is TGTGCCAGCAGCCGGGACGTCTCCTACAATGAGCAGTTCTTC. Protein: CASSRDVSYNEQFF.

The chain joins TRBV6-2 or TRBV6-3 to TRBJ1-5, with 7 bases identical to TRBD1. V lost 6 bases and J lost 0; bases outside the gene matches: 8. CDR1 is MNHEY and CDR2 is SVGEGT in the germline V gene. The CDR3 totals 16 residues. As DNA, the CDR3 is TGTGCCAGCAGCCGAAGGACAGGTAGTAGCAATCAGCCCCAGCATTTT. As protein: CASSRRTGSSNQPQHF.

This clone was observed a single time. The CDR3 loop is CASSPHRGNTEAFF. The CDR3 region has the DNA TGTGCCAGTAGTCCCCACAGGGGGAACACTGAAGCTTTCTTT. This sequence joins TRBV19 and TRBJ1-1, with 7 nucleotides matching TRBD1. Trimming at V came to 5 bases and at J to 1 base, leaving 4 bases not matched to a gene. CDR3 length: 14 amino acids. Germline CDR1 is LNHDA and CDR2 is SQIVND (reference sequence). The full variable domain, rest sourced from reference TRBV19 and TRBJ1-1, is DGGITQSPKYLFRKEGQNVTLSCEQNLNHDAMYWYRQDPGQGLRLIYYSQIVNDFQKGDIAEGYSVSREKKESFPLTVTSAQKNPTAFYLCASSPHRGNTEAFFGQGTRLTVV.

The rearrangement uses TRBV4-3 and TRBJ1-2, with D tentatively TRBD1 (5 bases). The CDR3 covers 16 residues. Trimming pared 1 base from V and 2 bases from J, leaving 14 bases between. Germline V gene lookup returns CDR1 LGHNA and CDR2 YSLEER. DNA for the CDR3: TGCGCCAGCAGCCAAGTATTTATGGGACTCAACTATGGCTACACCTTC. Translation gives CASSQVFMGLNYGYTF.

This rearrangement joins TRBV6-5 to TRBJ2-7, with D possibly matching TRBD2 (5 bases). CDR3 length: 15 residues. Germline-derived CDR1 and CDR2 are MNHEY and SVGAGI. The ends were cut back, 0 bases at V and 3 bases at J, with 12 bases in the middle. The CDR3 sequence: CASSYSTLRGYEQYF. The CDR3 nucleotides read TGTGCCAGCAGTTACTCCACGCTTCGGGGCTACGAGCAGTACTTC.

V usage is TRBV29-1 and J usage is TRBJ2-5; maybe TRBD2 (7 bases). Germline CDR1 and CDR2: SQVTM and ANQGSEA. The V end was cut by 6 bases, the J end by 7 bases, with 18 bases between. This CDR3 contains 13 residues. The CDR3 region has the DNA TGCAGCGTCCAGAAACAGGGAGGGGGGACCCAGTACTTC. This encodes CSVQKQGGGTQYF.

The chain links TRBV2 to TRBJ2-7; 8 bases fit TRBD1. The V gene end was trimmed by 8 bases and the J gene end by 4 bases; junction bases not matched to a gene: 13. This CDR3 has 15 residues. CDR1 SNHLY and CDR2 FYNNEI come from the germline V gene. CDR3 DNA sequence: TGTGCCAGCGTTCCCCCGACAGGGGTTGGATACGAGCAGTACTTC. Its protein product is CASVPPTGVGYEQYF.

The chain is built from TRBV13 and TRBJ2-1, with 11 positions matching TRBD2. Germline assignment: CDR1 PRHDT and CDR2 FYEKMQ (reference sequence). The V and J ends lost 4 bases and 4 bases, in that order; junction bases with no gene match: 6. The CDR3 contains 16 residues. The CDR3 DNA is TGTGCCAGCAGCTCACCGGGACTAGCGGTTTACAATGAGCAGTTCTTC. Residues: CASSSPGLAVYNEQFF. The full variable domain, with the rest looked up from reference TRBV13 and TRBJ2-1, is AAGVIQSPRHLIKEKRETATLKCYPIPRHDTVYWYQQGPGQDPQFLISFYEKMQSDKGSIPDRFSAQQFSDYHSELNMSSLELGDSALYFCASSSPGLAVYNEQFFGPGTRLTVL.

V is TRBV27 and J is TRBJ2-2, with no clear D. Germline CDR1 MNHEY, CDR2 SMNVEV (reference sequence). This CDR3 is built from 14 residues. The V end was cut by 7 bases, the J end by 0 bases, with 9 bases between. The CDR3 sequence: CASKQTTNTGELFF. The CDR3 DNA is TGTGCCAGCAAACAGACAACGAACACCGGGGAGCTGTTTTTT.

CDR3 nucleotide sequence: TGTGCCAGCAGCTTAGCAGGGCCCCACGAGCAGTACTTC. It specifies CASSLAGPHEQYF. The J gene is TRBJ2-7, the V gene TRBV7-2; unclear D gene. V gave up 0 bases and J gave up 5 bases, with 8 bases separating them. This CDR3 contains 13 residues. Germline V gives CDR1 SGHTA, CDR2 FQGNSA.